The 13 T cell receptor beta chains reported below all come from one sample, sequenced in a study of cytotoxic CD8 clonotypes in ibrutinib-treated CLL. Assay used: immunoSEQ multiplex PCR; TCRdb lists only in-frame clones, some missing. This table holds nearly 300,000 clones, approximately 76% found once. Source: PBMCs, taken at disease progression, from a patient treated with ibrutinib. The source is a human donor with chronic lymphocytic leukemia.

The rearrangement joins TRBV4-2 to TRBJ2-7, with 8 positions matching TRBD1. The germline V gene encodes CDR1 LGHNA and CDR2 YNFKEQ. This CDR3 comprises 14 residues. The ends lost 7 bases at V and 6 bases at J; junction bases unmatched: 11. The CDR3 region is CASTLTGDSSEQYF. CDR3 DNA: TGTGCCAGCACCCTGACAGGGGACTCGTCCGAGCAGTACTTC.

This clone was counted only a few times. This chain joins TRBV2 and TRBJ2-7, with TRBD2 matching over 10 bases. J gave up 3 bases and V 6 bases, and 5 bases lay outside the gene matches. Per the germline V gene, CDR1 is SNHLY and CDR2 is FYNNEI. The CDR3 contains 14 residues. CDR3 nucleotides: TGTGCCAGCAGGAGACTAGCGGGTAACTACGAGCAGTACTTC. This gives the protein CASRRLAGNYEQYF.

This rearrangement joins TRBV6-5 to TRBJ1-1; D not certain. This CDR3 is 15 amino acids long. Trimming cost V 7 bases and J 0 bases, with 15 bases left between them. Germline lookup yields CDR1 MNHEY and CDR2 SVGAGI. The CDR3 here is CASKPTVPMNTEAFF. CDR3 nucleotide sequence: TGTGCCAGCAAGCCTACAGTCCCCATGAACACTGAAGCTTTCTTT.

This clone was counted a few times. The chain links TRBV5-1 to TRBJ2-1; D gene ambiguous. Looked up from germline, CDR1 is SGHRS and CDR2 is YFSETQ. This CDR3 region has 13 residues. V was clipped by 4 bases and J by 0 bases, with 5 bases between them. The CDR3 nucleotides are TGCGCCAGCAGCACGAGCTCCTACAATGAGCAGTTCTTC. This codes for CASSTSSYNEQFF.

The gene calls are TRBV13 and TRBJ1-2; maybe TRBD1 (5 bases). CDR1 PRHDT and CDR2 FYEKMQ come from the germline V gene (reference sequence). Between the trimmed V and J ends, which lost 0 bases and 3 bases, there was a span of 8 bases. The CDR3 runs to 14 residues. The DNA of the CDR3 is TGTGCCAGCAGCTTAGGTCAGGGCGACTATGGCTACACCTTC. It codes for CASSLGQGDYGYTF.

The chain uses TRBV7-8 and TRBJ1-2; a weak D match, TRBD1 (6 bases). From germline, CDR1 is SGHVS and CDR2 FQNEAQ. The CDR3 consists of 13 residues. The V end lost 5 bases, the J end lost 8 bases, and 15 bases lay between the germline ends. CDR3 DNA: TGTGCCAGCAGCCTAGGCACAGGGATGGGCTACACCTTC. Amino acid sequence: CASSLGTGMGYTF.

This clone was detected only a few times. V and J are TRBV7-9 and TRBJ2-1, with D possibly matching TRBD2 (6 bases). Trimming stripped 4 bases from V and 5 bases from J, with 24 bases between. Germline V gene lookup returns CDR1 SEHNR and CDR2 FQNEAQ (reference sequence). The CDR3 extends over 18 amino acids. The CDR3 sequence: CASSSTAGLTSTNNEQFF. CDR3 coding DNA: TGTGCCAGCAGCTCCACAGCTGGGCTAACTAGCACGAACAATGAGCAGTTCTTC. The full variable domain, its missing parts supplied by reference TRBV7-9 and TRBJ2-1, is DTGVSQNPRHKITKRGQNVTFRCDPISEHNRLYWYRQTLGQGPEFLTYFQNEAQLEKSRLLSDRFSAERPKGSFSTLEIQRTEQGDSAMYLCASSSTAGLTSTNNEQFFGPGTRLTVL.

This chain links TRBV2 with TRBJ2-7; tentatively, D is TRBD1 (6 bases). The germline V gene encodes CDR1 SNHLY and CDR2 FYNNEI. Trimming took off 7 bases at V and 7 bases at J, with 14 bases between the two ends. The length of the CDR3 is 12 residues. The chain's CDR3 is CASTRGSGEQYF. The CDR3 coding sequence is TGTGCCAGCACCAGGGGCTCGGGAGAGCAGTACTTC.

In DNA form, the CDR3 reads TGTGCCAGCAGCCCGATCGGACAAAACATTCAGTACTTC. The encoded protein is CASSPIGQNIQYF. The rearrangement uses TRBV11-2 and TRBJ2-4; the D is unclear. The CDR3 contains 13 residues. V lost 5 bases, J lost 5 bases, and 10 bases lay in between. Per the germline V gene, CDR1 is SGHAT and CDR2 is FQNNGV.

CDR3 nucleotide sequence: TGTGCCAGCAGTATCCAGGCCGCGGGGGAGGAGCAGTACTTC. It is translated as CASSIQAAGEEQYF. The chain employs TRBV28 and TRBJ2-7; 7 nucleotides agree with TRBD2. This CDR3 region has 14 residues. V gave up 5 bases and J gave up 7 bases; unmatched junction bases: 11. The germline gives CDR1 MDHEN, CDR2 SYDVKM.

J is TRBJ1-2 and V is TRBV6-5; no reliable D call. The CDR3 covers 14 residues. Germline V gives CDR1 MNHEY, CDR2 SVGAGI. V lost 3 bases and J 0 bases, leaving 8 bases between the germline ends. The CDR3 reads CASSYSGPNYGYTF. The CDR3 nucleotides are TGTGCCAGCAGTTATTCCGGGCCTAACTATGGCTACACCTTC.

This clone has at least ten counts. The gene calls are TRBV7-9 and TRBJ2-7; the match to TRBD1 covers 8 bases. The CDR3 runs to 14 residues. V lost 4 bases to trimming and J lost 3 bases; unmatched junction nucleotides: 5. Germline-derived CDR1 and CDR2 are SEHNR and FQNEAQ (reference sequence). CDR3 region: CASSSGTGLYEQYF. As DNA, the CDR3 is TGTGCCAGCAGCTCAGGGACAGGCCTCTACGAGCAGTACTTC.

This clone was found a few times. The chain links TRBV5-1 to TRBJ1-2; D gene ambiguous. Trimming removed 2 bases from V and 3 bases from J, with 8 bases in between. CDR1 and CDR2 from the germline V gene are SGHRS and YFSETQ. CDR3 length: 13 amino acids. Written as DNA, the CDR3 is TGCGCCAGCAGCTTTTCTCCTTACTATGGCTACACCTTC. Its protein is CASSFSPYYGYTF. Based on the CDR3 plus reference TRBV5-1 and TRBJ1-2, the full variable domain is KAGVTQTPRYLIKTRGQQVTLSCSPISGHRSVSWYQQTPGQGLQFLFEYFSETQRNKGNFPGRFSGRQFSNSRSEMNVSTLELGDSALYLCASSFSPYYGYTFGSGTRLTVV.